The TCR beta chain described here comes from a study of blood T cell repertoires in COVID-19. Across the whole study: Sources were T cells, B-cell-depleted T cells, or PBMCs; the material itself was cDNA or gDNA.

TCRdb keeps only in-frame clones here, not all; method: immunoSEQ multiplex PCR. The profile covers around 130,000 clones, with approximately 81% appearing a single time and about an eighth taken by the ten largest. This clone was seen once. Trimming shortened V by 1 base and J by 7 bases, and 16 bases separated the two germline ends. The CDR3 is 15 amino acids. Germline V gives CDR1 SGHTA, CDR2 FQGNSA. This TCR derives from a woman aged 25-40 years who had recovered from COVID-19. Specimen: peripheral blood. The rearrangement joins TRBV7-2 to TRBJ1-2; weak D call: TRBD1 (6 bases). The CDR3 loop reads CASSLVPDGTSGYTF. CDR3 DNA sequence: TGTGCCAGCAGCTTAGTTCCGGACGGGACAAGTGGCTACACCTTC.